Sequencing of this T cell receptor beta chain was carried out in a study of blood T cells in healthy people across ages. Overall study: Using template switching, researchers captured about one barcoded beta molecule for each two T cells.

This clonotype was picked up many times. The CDR3 is made up of 15 amino acids. The germline V gene has CDR1 LNHNV and CDR2 YYDKDF (reference sequence). V gave up 3 bases and J gave up 8 bases, with 17 bases separating them. The second PCR ran roughly 7 to 12 cycles with a sample-barcoded 5' primer and J-beta primers. One entry per CDR3 protein, called by TCRdb with MiXCR from the 5' RACE reads. In the table there are 800,000 to 950,000 distinct CDR3 sequences, just under 30% of which are singletons. Every sample gave at least 5 micrograms of total RNA when it was extracted. The same specimen was also included in a second study, on T cells of mothers and their children. That investigation notes: RNA was extracted, and all of it went into cDNA synthesis at about 1.6 ug per 15 ul. Thymic selection molds TCR recombination products alike in related and unrelated pairs.

The TCR comes from a woman aged 40-49 years in good health. The source material was blood. The chain uses TRBV15 and TRBJ2-1; maybe TRBD2 (5 bases). CDR3 DNA sequence: TGTGCCACCAGCAGTTTTAGCGTCTCCCCCTATGAGCAGTTCTTC. This gives the protein CATSSFSVSPYEQFF.